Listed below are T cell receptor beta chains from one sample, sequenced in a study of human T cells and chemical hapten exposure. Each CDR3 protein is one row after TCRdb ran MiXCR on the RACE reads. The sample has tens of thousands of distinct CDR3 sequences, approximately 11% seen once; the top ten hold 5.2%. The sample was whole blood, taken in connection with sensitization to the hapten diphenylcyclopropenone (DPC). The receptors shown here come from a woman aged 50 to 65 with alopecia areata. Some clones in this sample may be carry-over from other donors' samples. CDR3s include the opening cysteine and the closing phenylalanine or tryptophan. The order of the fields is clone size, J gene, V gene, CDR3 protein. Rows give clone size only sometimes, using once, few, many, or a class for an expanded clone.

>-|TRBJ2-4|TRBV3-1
CASSARRGQQNIQYF
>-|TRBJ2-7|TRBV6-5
CASRGTGVGEQYF
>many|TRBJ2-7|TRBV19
CASSPRDTYEQYF
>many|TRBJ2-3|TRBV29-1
CSVEANGDFHSDTQYF
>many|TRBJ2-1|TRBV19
CASSPPSGRAIEQFF
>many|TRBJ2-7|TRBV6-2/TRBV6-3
CASSKGTGPYEQYF
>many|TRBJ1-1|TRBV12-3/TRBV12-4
CASSGAATQNTEAFF
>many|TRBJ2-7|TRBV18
CASSRAGDPYEQYF
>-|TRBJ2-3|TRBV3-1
CASSSLSGRITDTQYF
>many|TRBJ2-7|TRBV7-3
CASSPGTSSYEQYF
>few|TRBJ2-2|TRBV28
CASCGGFPGELFF
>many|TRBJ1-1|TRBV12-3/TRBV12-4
CASSFVLGSNTEAFF
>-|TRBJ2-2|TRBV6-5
CASSYSASGRAGDTGELFF
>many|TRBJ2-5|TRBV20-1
CSAQGDLQETQYF
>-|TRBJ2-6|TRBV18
CASSPARGRGANVLTF
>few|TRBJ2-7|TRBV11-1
CASSFDREYEQYF
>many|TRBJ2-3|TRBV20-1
CSALRPGVGTDTQYF
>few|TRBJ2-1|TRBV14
CASSQWGSSYNEQFF
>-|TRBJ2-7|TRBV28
CVCRDSTYEQYF
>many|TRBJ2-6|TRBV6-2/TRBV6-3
CASSRGGITPGANVLTF
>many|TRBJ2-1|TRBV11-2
CASSYSSGSNEQFF
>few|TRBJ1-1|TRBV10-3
CAISLAANTEAFF
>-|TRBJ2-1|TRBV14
CASSLPGLAGGNEQFF
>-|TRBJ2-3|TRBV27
CASSLSALPTDTQYF
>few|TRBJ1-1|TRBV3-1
CASSQDPSQWYTEAFF
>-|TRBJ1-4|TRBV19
CASSDPGQGGPEKLFF
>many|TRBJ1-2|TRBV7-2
CASSSTTNYGYTF